This entry lists 26 T cell receptor beta chains sequenced from one sample in a study of CD8 T cells in ankylosing spondylitis. Study results and caveats: Ankylosing spondylitis blood appeared to carry a characteristic TCR beta motif of seven to nine highly homologous variants.

Their target antigens are unknown. Using its own MiXCR run on the 5' RACE reads, TCRdb lists one record per CDR3 protein. The sample lists about 540,000 distinct CDR3 sequences; about 13% were seen once. Sequencing was carried out using blood, either unsorted or a sorted T cell fraction (not recorded which). Receptor source: a male donor with ankylosing spondylitis.

The chain employs TRBV18 and TRBJ1-1; no clear D. Trimming shortened V by 3 bases and J by 7 bases, and 15 bases separated the two germline ends. This CDR3 contains 14 residues. Germline values: CDR1 KGHSH, CDR2 LQKENI. In nucleotides, the CDR3 is TGTGCCAGCTCACCCGAACTCCCTTCCAGTGAAGCTTTCTTT. It specifies CASSPELPSSEAFF. Using reference TRBV18 and TRBJ1-1 for the parts outside the CDR3, the full variable domain is NAGVMQNPRHLVRRRGQEARLRCSPMKGHSHVYWYRQLPEEGLKFMVYLQKENIIDESGMPKERFSAEFPKEGPSILRIQQVVRGDSAAYFCASSPELPSSEAFFGQGTRLTVV.

The table lists this clonotype with many counts. The chain combines TRBV7-9 with TRBJ2-5; 8 nucleotides align to TRBD1. The V gene's germline CDR1 is SEHNR and CDR2 FQNEAQ (reference sequence). J was trimmed by 4 bases and V by 5 bases; bases with no gene match: 3. This CDR3 is built from 13 residues. The CDR3 loop is CASSPQGGETQYF. CDR3 sequence (DNA): TGTGCCAGCAGCCCACAGGGGGGAGAGACCCAGTACTTC.

This sequence joins TRBV11-1 and TRBJ2-1; 8 bases are a match to TRBD2. This CDR3 contains 18 residues. Losses at the gene ends were 1 base for V and 1 base for J; bases not matched to a gene: 9. Germline V lookup: CDR1 SGHAT, CDR2 FQDESV (reference sequence). CDR3 in amino acids: CASSLEFGSGSSYNEQFF. CDR3 DNA: TGTGCCAGCAGCTTAGAGTTTGGGAGCGGGAGTTCCTACAATGAGCAGTTCTTC. Full variable domain (remainder filled in from reference TRBV11-1 and TRBJ2-1): EAEVAQSPRYKITEKSQAVAFWCDPISGHATLYWYRQILGQGPELLVQFQDESVVDDSQLPKDRFSAERLKGVDSTLKIQPAELGDSAMYLCASSLEFGSGSSYNEQFFGPGTRLTVL.

The rearrangement joins TRBV4-1 to TRBJ2-4, with D perhaps being TRBD1 or TRBD2 (5 bases each). The CDR3 is made up of 14 amino acids. Between the trimmed V and J ends, which lost 0 bases and 8 bases, there was a span of 11 bases. CDR1 and CDR2 (germline): MGHRA, YSYEKL. CDR3 sequence reads: CASSQDKMGDIQYF. Written as DNA, the CDR3 is TGCGCCAGCAGCCAAGATAAGATGGGGGACATTCAGTACTTC.

This clonotype was observed at least ten times. The chain links TRBV25-1 to TRBJ2-7, with 9 bases lining up with TRBD1. Germline V gene lookup returns CDR1 MGHDK and CDR2 SYGVNS. The CDR3 is 15 residues long. J lost 0 bases, V lost 5 bases, and 5 bases had no gene match. CDR3 residues: CASSNPTGGSYEQYF. The CDR3 DNA is TGTGCCAGCAGTAACCCGACAGGGGGCTCCTACGAGCAGTACTTC.

This clonotype was detected ten times or more. This chain uses TRBV5-1 with TRBJ2-3, with 14 nucleotides matching TRBD2. The CDR3 totals 16 residues. Germline V gene sequence: CDR1 SGHRS, CDR2 YFSETQ. V shed 3 bases, J shed 4 bases, and the junction held 4 bases outside the gene matches. The CDR3 DNA is TGCGCCAGCAGCTCCGGGACTAGCGGGAGTGCAGATACGCAGTATTTT. Translation gives CASSSGTSGSADTQYF.

This clonotype was counted at least ten times. The chain recombines TRBV12-3 or TRBV12-4 with TRBJ2-7; 13 nucleotides match TRBD2. The trim removed 2 bases at V and 3 bases at J, leaving 1 base unmatched. This CDR3 comprises 15 residues. DNA of the CDR3: TGTGCCAGCAGTTTAAGGACTAGCGGGAGCTACGAGCAGTACTTC. Translation gives CASSLRTSGSYEQYF.

The V gene is TRBV12-3 or TRBV12-4, the J gene TRBJ1-1, with TRBD1 as a possible D gene (5 bases). The V gene lost 5 bases and the J gene lost 6 bases, with 16 bases spanning the gap. The CDR3 loop spans 14 amino acids. The chain's CDR3 is CASSGHASVPEAFF. CDR3 bases: TGTGCCAGCAGTGGACACGCTAGCGTGCCTGAAGCTTTCTTT.

This clonotype has more than one count but fewer than ten. The chain recombines TRBV4-1 with TRBJ1-6; 9 bases map to TRBD1. This CDR3 contains 17 residues. V was pared by 0 bases and J by 4 bases, with 4 bases of the junction left unmatched. CDR1 and CDR2 from the germline V gene are MGHRA and YSYEKL. The CDR3 coding sequence is TGCGCCAGCAGCCAAGAAGGGACAGGGAGATATAATTCACCCCTCCACTTT. Its protein is CASSQEGTGRYNSPLHF.

This chain uses TRBV3-1 with TRBJ2-3; 7 bases align to TRBD1. Germline CDR1 and CDR2: LGHDT and YNNKEL (reference sequence). The CDR3 runs to 15 residues. With 8 bases clipped from V and 8 bases from J, the junction kept 16 bases outside the gene matches. CDR3: CASGIQGLTSGTQYF. CDR3 coding DNA: TGTGCCAGCGGTATACAGGGGCTGACGTCGGGTACGCAGTATTTT.

This clonotype was found many times. The J gene is TRBJ2-5, the V gene TRBV5-1; D ambiguous. Germline V gene lookup returns CDR1 SGHRS and CDR2 YFSETQ. The CDR3 is 14 amino acids. V gave up 0 bases and J gave up 2 bases, with 8 bases separating them. CDR3 nucleotide sequence: TGCGCCAGCAGCTTGGCCAAACCTCAAGAGACCCAGTACTTC. It translates to CASSLAKPQETQYF. The variable domain in full, completed from reference TRBV5-1 and TRBJ2-5, reads KAGVTQTPRYLIKTRGQQVTLSCSPISGHRSVSWYQQTPGQGLQFLFEYFSETQRNKGNFPGRFSGRQFSNSRSEMNVSTLELGDSALYLCASSLAKPQETQYFGPGTRLLVL.

This clonotype was found a few times. This chain links TRBV2 with TRBJ1-2; possibly TRBD1 for D (6 bases). V lost 3 bases and J lost 8, with 16 bases in between. This CDR3 has 14 residues. The germline gives CDR1 SNHLY, CDR2 FYNNEI. CDR3 amino acids: CASSEAPTGRGYTF. DNA of the CDR3: TGTGCCAGCAGTGAGGCCCCGACAGGCAGAGGCTACACCTTC.

In the case of this clonotype: Compared with germline, one end of the junction differs, possibly owing to a read error. Here the CDR3 reads CASSPNWGGGNKEQFF. CDR3 DNA: TGTGCCAGCAGCCCGAATTGGGGCGGGGGGAACAAGGAGCAGTTCTTC. This chain joins TRBV7-9 and TRBJ2-1; TRBD2 aligns across 8 bases. This CDR3 is 16 amino acids long. CDR1 and CDR2 (germline): SEHNR, FQNEAQ (reference sequence).

CDR3 coding DNA: TGTGCCAGCAGAAAACAGGGGGAGGGTATGAACACTGAAGCTTTCTTT. Protein sequence: CASRKQGEGMNTEAFF. The rearrangement links TRBV14 to TRBJ1-1; 8 bases are a match to TRBD1. Germline CDR1 and CDR2: SGHDN and FVKESK. The CDR3 length is 16 residues. With 6 bases clipped from V and 0 bases from J, the junction kept 9 bases outside the gene matches.

This clonotype was seen a few times. The rearrangement uses TRBV19 and TRBJ1-4, with D uncertain. The V gene's germline CDR1 is LNHDA and CDR2 SQIVND (reference sequence). The CDR3 runs 16 residues. V was shortened by 5 bases and J by 0 bases, with 13 bases between the two germline ends. The CDR3 nucleotides are TGTGCCAGTAGTGTTCACGCGAGGGCAACTAATGAAAAACTGTTTTTT. Amino acid sequence: CASSVHARATNEKLFF.

V gene TRBV5-1 combines with J gene TRBJ2-7; TRBD1 agrees at 7 bases. This CDR3 has 15 residues. Germline CDR1 SGHRS, CDR2 YFSETQ. V lost 2 bases and J lost 4; bases outside the gene matches: 9. CDR3 nucleotide sequence: TGCGCCAGCAGCTTAAGGACAGGTGAAGTTTACGAGCAGTACTTC. This gives the protein CASSLRTGEVYEQYF.

V gene TRBV2 combines with J gene TRBJ2-5, with 9 bases matching TRBD2. Germline-derived CDR1 and CDR2 are SNHLY and FYNNEI. Unmatched junction bases numbered 12, after V lost 6 bases and J lost 4 bases. The CDR3 totals 16 residues. The CDR3 nucleotides are TGTGCCAGCAGCCTAAGTAGCGGGAGAGGTGGAGAGACCCAGTACTTC. As protein: CASSLSSGRGGETQYF.

The chain has TRBV19 and TRBJ2-5; D is ambiguous. This CDR3 has 14 residues. Germline assignment: CDR1 LNHDA and CDR2 SQIVND (reference sequence). The V end was cut by 1 base, the J end by 5 bases, with 11 bases between. The CDR3 sequence: CASSIGRAQETQYF. Here the CDR3 DNA reads TGTGCCAGTAGTATAGGTCGGGCCCAGGAGACCCAGTACTTC. The whole variable domain, remainder taken from reference TRBV19 and TRBJ2-5, is DGGITQSPKYLFRKEGQNVTLSCEQNLNHDAMYWYRQDPGQGLRLIYYSQIVNDFQKGDIAEGYSVSREKKESFPLTVTSAQKNPTAFYLCASSIGRAQETQYFGPGTRLLVL.

This clonotype has just a few counts. The chain employs TRBV6-2 or TRBV6-3 and TRBJ2-3; D remains ambiguous. Germline V gives CDR1 MNHEY, CDR2 SVGEGT. The CDR3 length is 14 residues. V was cut by 5 bases and J by 0 bases, with 9 bases left in between. CDR3 sequence reads: CASSQGFSTDTQYF. The CDR3 coding sequence is TGTGCCAGCAGTCAAGGGTTTAGCACAGATACGCAGTATTTT.

The genes are TRBV14 and TRBJ1-3; D gene uncertain. Per germline, CDR1 SGHDN and CDR2 FVKESK. The CDR3 runs to 14 residues. Trimming cost V 6 bases and J 0 bases, with 9 bases left between them. CDR3 sequence: CASRGGLSGNTIYF. Written as DNA, the CDR3 is TGTGCCAGCAGGGGCGGACTCTCTGGAAACACCATATATTTT.

The sample holds many counts of this clonotype. The rearrangement links TRBV7-2 to TRBJ2-3; D uncertain. The CDR3 covers 15 residues. The germline V gene has CDR1 SGHTA and CDR2 FQGNSA. Trimming took off 5 bases at V and 0 bases at J, with 12 bases between the two ends. The CDR3 is CASSLDFPSTDTQYF. CDR3 in DNA: TGTGCCAGCAGCCTAGACTTCCCTAGCACAGATACGCAGTATTTT.

The chain is built from TRBV11-2 and TRBJ1-3; TRBD1 is a possible D gene (6 bases). The CDR3 covers 17 residues. Germline values: CDR1 SGHAT, CDR2 FQNNGV. V lost 0 bases to trimming and J lost 1 base, with 13 bases between them. The CDR3 loop is CASSLDAGTLSGNTIYF. The CDR3 DNA follows: TGTGCCAGCAGCTTAGATGCCGGGACACTGTCTGGAAACACCATATATTTT.

This clonotype turned up a few times. V usage is TRBV11-1 and J usage is TRBJ2-1, with 14 positions matching TRBD2. V was clipped by 7 bases and J by 6 bases; unmatched bases: 11. Germline values: CDR1 SGHAT, CDR2 FQDESV (reference sequence). The CDR3 spans 17 residues. The CDR3 sequence: CASTRQPGLAGVNEQFF. The DNA for the CDR3 is TGTGCCAGCACCCGACAGCCGGGACTAGCGGGAGTCAATGAGCAGTTCTTC.

This clonotype occurred a few times. This rearrangement joins TRBV30 to TRBJ2-7; 8 nucleotides agree with TRBD2. The CDR3 consists of 15 residues. V was clipped by 1 base and J by 2 bases; unmatched bases: 7. Germline V lookup: CDR1 GTSNPN, CDR2 SVGIG (reference sequence). DNA of the CDR3: TGTGCCTGGAGTGCCCTGACTAGCGATGCCTACGAGCAGTACTTC. Residues: CAWSALTSDAYEQYF.

The V gene is TRBV5-1, the J gene TRBJ2-2; 7 bases fit TRBD2. CDR3 length: 16 residues. From germline, CDR1 is SGHRS and CDR2 YFSETQ. Germline trimming cut 0 bases from V and 1 base from J; bases unmatched to any gene: 3. The CDR3 protein is CASSLVTSVNTGELFF. The CDR3 region has the DNA TGCGCCAGCAGCTTGGTTACTAGCGTGAACACCGGGGAGCTGTTTTTT.

This clonotype was detected many times. The chain carries TRBV29-1 and TRBJ2-1, with a possible D match to TRBD1 (6 bases). From germline, CDR1 is SQVTM and CDR2 ANQGSEA. The CDR3 consists of 16 residues. V lost 6 bases and J lost 0, with 18 bases in between. The CDR3 spells CSVLGPRDNSYNEQFF. DNA for the CDR3: TGCAGCGTCCTGGGCCCCCGGGACAACTCCTACAATGAGCAGTTCTTC.